In this sample, the clone carrying this TCR beta chain turned up once. Its antigen remains unidentified. This record comes from a study of Ad26.COV2.S vaccination and SARS-CoV-2 variants. The CDR3 loop spans 11 amino acids. V shed 8 bases and J 13 bases; nucleotides not matched to a gene: 7. Germline CDR1 is LGHNA and CDR2 is YSLEER. TCRdb's table, derived via immunoSEQ multiplex PCR, lists solely in-frame clones and lacks some. Among under 150,000 clones listed, 70% to 90% were seen once. Study-wide findings and caveats: Total T cell responses, in the TCR breadth and depth analyses, may have been underestimated. CD8+ and CD4+ T cells specific for spike reportedly responded with substantial breadth after vaccination. Similar non-spike TCR breadth was seen in vaccine and placebo recipients. Vaccinated individuals (as opposed to placebo recipients) had higher spike-specific TCR breadth.

This clonotype was sampled from a human donor who had recovered from COVID-19. This material consisted of peripheral blood, taken after recovery from COVID-19. The chain joins TRBV4-3 to TRBJ2-1, with 8 bases identical to TRBD2. CDR3 protein: CASSGGLVQFF. The CDR3 nucleotides read TGCGCCAGCTCGGGGGGGCTGGTTCAGTTCTTC.